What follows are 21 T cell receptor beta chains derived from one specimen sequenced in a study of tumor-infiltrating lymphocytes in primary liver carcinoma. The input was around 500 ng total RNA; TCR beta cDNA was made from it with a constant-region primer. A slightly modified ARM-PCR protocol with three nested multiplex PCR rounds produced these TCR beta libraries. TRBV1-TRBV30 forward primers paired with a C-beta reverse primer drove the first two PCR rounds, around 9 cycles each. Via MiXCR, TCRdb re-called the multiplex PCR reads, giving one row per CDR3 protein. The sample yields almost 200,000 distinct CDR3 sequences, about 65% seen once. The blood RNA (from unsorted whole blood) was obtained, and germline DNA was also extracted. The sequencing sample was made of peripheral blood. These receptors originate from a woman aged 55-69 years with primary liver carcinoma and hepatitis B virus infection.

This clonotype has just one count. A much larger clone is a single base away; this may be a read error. The chain's CDR3 is CASSYSGSHNQPQHF. The CDR3 bases are TGTGCCAGCAGTTACTCGGGGAGTCACAATCAGCCCCAGCATTTT. The V gene is TRBV6-6, the J gene TRBJ1-5; D uncertain. There are 15 residues in the CDR3. CDR1 is MNHNY and CDR2 is SVGAGI in the germline V gene (reference sequence). V lost 0 bases, J lost 3 bases, and 9 bases lay in between.

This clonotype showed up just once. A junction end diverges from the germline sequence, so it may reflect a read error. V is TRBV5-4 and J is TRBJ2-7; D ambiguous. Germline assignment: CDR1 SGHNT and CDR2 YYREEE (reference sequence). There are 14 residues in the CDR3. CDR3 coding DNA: TGTGCCAGCAGCTTGGGGCTGGATGGCTACAAGCAGTACTTC. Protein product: CASSLGLDGYKQYF.

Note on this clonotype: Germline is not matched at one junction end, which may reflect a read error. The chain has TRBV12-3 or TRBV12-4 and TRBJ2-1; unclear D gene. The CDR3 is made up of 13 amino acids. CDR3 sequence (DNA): TGTGCCAGCAGTTTGTTAACTTCCAATAAGCACTTCTTC. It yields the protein CASSLLTSNKHFF.

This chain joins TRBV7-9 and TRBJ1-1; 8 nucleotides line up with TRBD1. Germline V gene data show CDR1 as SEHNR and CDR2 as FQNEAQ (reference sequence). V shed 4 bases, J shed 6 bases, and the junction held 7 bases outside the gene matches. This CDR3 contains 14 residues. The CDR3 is CASSSGQGSSEAFF. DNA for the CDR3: TGTGCCAGCAGCTCAGGACAGGGTTCCTCTGAAGCTTTCTTT.

The CDR3 region is CASSLVGTYTGELFF. CDR3 nucleotide sequence: TGTGCCAGCAGCTTAGTGGGTACCTACACCGGGGAGCTGTTTTTT. This chain uses TRBV7-2 with TRBJ2-2; D gene uncertain. This CDR3 spans 15 amino acids. The germline V and J ends were trimmed by 1 base and 3 bases, with 9 bases remaining between them. Germline lookup yields CDR1 SGHTA and CDR2 FQGNSA. The variable domain in full, with the rest retrieved from reference TRBV7-2 and TRBJ2-2, is GAGVSQSPSNKVTEKGKDVELRCDPISGHTALYWYRQSLGQGLEFLIYFQGNSAPDKSGLPSDRFSAERTGGSVSTLTIQRTQQEDSAVYLCASSLVGTYTGELFFGEGSRLTVL.

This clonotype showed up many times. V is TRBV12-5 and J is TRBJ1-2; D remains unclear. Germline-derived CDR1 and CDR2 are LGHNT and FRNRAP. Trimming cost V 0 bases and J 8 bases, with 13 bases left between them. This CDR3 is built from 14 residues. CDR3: CASGLVRSGGGYTF. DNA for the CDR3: TGTGCTAGTGGTTTGGTACGTTCGGGAGGCGGCTACACCTTC.

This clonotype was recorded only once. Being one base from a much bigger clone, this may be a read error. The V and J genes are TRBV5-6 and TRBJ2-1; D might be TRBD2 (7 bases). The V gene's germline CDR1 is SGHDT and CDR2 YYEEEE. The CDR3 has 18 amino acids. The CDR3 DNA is TGTGCCGGCAGCTTTCGGGTAGGGGGACTAATCGCCAACAATGAGCAGTTCTTC. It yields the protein CAGSFRVGGLIANNEQFF.

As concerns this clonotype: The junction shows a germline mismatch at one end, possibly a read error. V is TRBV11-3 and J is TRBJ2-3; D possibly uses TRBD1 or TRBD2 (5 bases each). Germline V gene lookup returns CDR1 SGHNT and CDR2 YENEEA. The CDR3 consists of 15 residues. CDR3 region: CASSPSWGSTDTQYF. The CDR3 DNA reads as TGTGCCAGCAGTCCTAGTTGGGGGAGCACAGATACGCAGTACTTT.

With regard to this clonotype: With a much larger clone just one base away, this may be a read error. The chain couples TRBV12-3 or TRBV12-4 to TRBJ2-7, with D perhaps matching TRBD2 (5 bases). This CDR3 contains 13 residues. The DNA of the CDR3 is TGTGTCAGCACGAGGGCAGGTTCCTACGAGCAGTACTTC. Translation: CVSTRAGSYEQYF.

DNA for the CDR3: TGTGCCAGCGGCCCAGGCAGGGGAAGGGCTTTCTTT. It specifies CASGPGRGRAFF. This sequence joins TRBV4-2 and TRBJ1-1, with a weak D call TRBD1 (6 bases). Germline CDR1 is LGHNA and CDR2 is YNFKEQ. The CDR3 sequence is 12 residues long. The germline V and J ends were trimmed by 8 bases and 11 bases, with 18 bases remaining between them.

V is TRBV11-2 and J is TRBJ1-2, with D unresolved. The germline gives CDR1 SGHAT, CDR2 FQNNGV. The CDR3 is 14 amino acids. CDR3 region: CVNSLLTANYGYTF. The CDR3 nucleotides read TGTGTCAATAGCTTACTGACGGCTAACTATGGCTACACCTTC. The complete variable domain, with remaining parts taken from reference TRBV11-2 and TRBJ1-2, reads EAGVAQSPRYKIIEKRQSVAFWCNPISGHATLYWYQQILGQGPKLLIQFQNNGVVDDSQLPKDRFSAERLKGVDSTLKIQPAKLEDSAVYLCVNSLLTANYGYTFGSGTRLTVV.

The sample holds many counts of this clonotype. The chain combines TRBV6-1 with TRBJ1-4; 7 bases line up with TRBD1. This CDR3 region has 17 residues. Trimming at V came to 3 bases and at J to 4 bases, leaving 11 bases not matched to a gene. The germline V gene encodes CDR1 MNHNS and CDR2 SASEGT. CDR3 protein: CASSDQPGQSFNEKLFF. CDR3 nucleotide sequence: TGTGCCAGCAGTGATCAGCCGGGACAGAGCTTTAATGAAAAACTGTTTTTT.

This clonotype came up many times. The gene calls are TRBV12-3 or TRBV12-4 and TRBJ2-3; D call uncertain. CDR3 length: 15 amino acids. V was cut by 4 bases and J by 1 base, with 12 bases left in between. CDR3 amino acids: CASSSTLPGTDTQYF. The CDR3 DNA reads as TGTGCCAGCAGTTCCACCCTTCCCGGCACAGATACGCAGTATTTT.

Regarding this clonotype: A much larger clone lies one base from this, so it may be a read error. CDR3 in DNA: TGCACCATCAGCCAGGAGCGCGGCCATGAAAAACTGTTTTTT. This gives the protein CTISQERGHEKLFF. The chain couples TRBV1 to TRBJ1-4. TRBV1 is a recognized pseudogene. The CDR3 runs 14 residues.

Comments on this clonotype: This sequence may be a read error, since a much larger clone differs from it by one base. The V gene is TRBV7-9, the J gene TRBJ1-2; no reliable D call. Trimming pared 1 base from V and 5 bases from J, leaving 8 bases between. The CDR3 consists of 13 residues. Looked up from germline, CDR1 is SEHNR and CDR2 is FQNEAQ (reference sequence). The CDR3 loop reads CASSLGSRYGYTF. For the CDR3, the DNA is TGTGCCAGCAGCTTAGGAAGCAGGTATGGCTACACCTTC.

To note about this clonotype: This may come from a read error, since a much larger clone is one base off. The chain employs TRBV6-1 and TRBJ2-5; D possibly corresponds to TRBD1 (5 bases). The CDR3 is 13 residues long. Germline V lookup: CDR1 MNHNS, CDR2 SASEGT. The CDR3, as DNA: TGTACCAGCGCACGACAGTACCAAGAGACCCAGTACTTC. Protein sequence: CTSARQYQETQYF.

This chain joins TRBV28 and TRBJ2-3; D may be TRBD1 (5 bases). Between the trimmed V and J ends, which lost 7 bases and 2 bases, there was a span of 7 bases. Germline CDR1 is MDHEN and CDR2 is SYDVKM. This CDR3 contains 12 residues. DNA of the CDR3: TGTGCCAGCAAGGGGCCCACAGATACGCAGTATTTT. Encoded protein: CASKGPTDTQYF. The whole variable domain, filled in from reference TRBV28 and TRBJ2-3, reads DVKVTQSSRYLVKRTGEKVFLECVQDMDHENMFWYRQDPGLGLRLIYFSYDVKMKEKGDIPEGYSVSREKKERFSLILESASTNQTSMYLCASKGPTDTQYFGPGTRLTVL.

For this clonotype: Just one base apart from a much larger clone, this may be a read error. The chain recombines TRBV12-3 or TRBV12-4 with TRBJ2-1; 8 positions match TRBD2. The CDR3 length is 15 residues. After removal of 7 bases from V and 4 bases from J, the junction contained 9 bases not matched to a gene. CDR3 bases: TGTGCCAGCAATCCCTTTAGCGGGAAATACAATGAGCAGTTCTTC. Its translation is CASNPFSGKYNEQFF.

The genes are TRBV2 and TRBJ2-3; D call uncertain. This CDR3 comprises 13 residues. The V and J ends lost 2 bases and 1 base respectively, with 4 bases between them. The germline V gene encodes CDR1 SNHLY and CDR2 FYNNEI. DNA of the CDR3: TGTGCCAGCAGTGAATTTGGCACAGATACGCAGTATTTT. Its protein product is CASSEFGTDTQYF.

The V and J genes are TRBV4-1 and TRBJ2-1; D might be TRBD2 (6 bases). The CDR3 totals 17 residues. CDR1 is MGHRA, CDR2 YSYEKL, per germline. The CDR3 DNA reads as TGCATCAGCAGCCAAGTCAAGGGACTTAAGTTTCGGAATGAGCAGTTCTTC. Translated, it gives CISSQVKGLKFRNEQFF.

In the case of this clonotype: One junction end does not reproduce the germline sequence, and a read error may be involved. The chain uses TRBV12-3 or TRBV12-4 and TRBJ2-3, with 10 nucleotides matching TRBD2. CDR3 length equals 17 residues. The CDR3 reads CASSFELAGWPRDTQYF. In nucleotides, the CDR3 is TGTGCCAGCAGTTTTGAACTAGCGGGATGGCCGAGAGATACGCAGTATTTC.